Listed here are 13 T cell receptor beta chains from one sample, sequenced in a study of regulatory T cells in long-lasting Graves disease. The time point here: persistent/refractory GD, antithyroid drugs over 5 years with positive TRAb. The TCR library was prepared using RNA isolated from PBMCs. According to the study, TCR beta libraries were built with iRepertoire HTBI primers and CDR3-region Arm-PCR. TCRdb reprocessed the multiplex PCR reads via MiXCR and lists one record per CDR3 protein. The data hold about 470,000 distinct CDR3 sequences, with roughly a fifth observed a single time. Sequences were derived from peripheral blood mononuclear cells (PBMCs), sampled when the disease was refractory, from a patient treated with antithyroid drugs. These receptors originate from a female donor with Graves disease.

This clonotype was seen many times. The chain has TRBV28 and TRBJ1-1; the D is unclear. V lost 6 bases and J 4 bases, leaving 15 bases between the germline ends. The germline V gene encodes CDR1 MDHEN and CDR2 SYDVKM. The CDR3 runs to 14 residues. The CDR3 here is CASRQPDGSTEAFF. In DNA, the CDR3 is TGTGCCAGCAGACAACCGGACGGAAGCACTGAAGCTTTCTTT.

This clonotype was detected a few times. The V gene is TRBV5-4, the J gene TRBJ1-4; D remains unclear. Germline V lookup: CDR1 SGHNT, CDR2 YYREEE (reference sequence). The CDR3 extends over 11 amino acids. The V and J ends lost 4 bases and 5 bases respectively, with 3 bases between them. CDR3 bases: TGTGCCAGCAGCGAGAATGAAAAACTGTTTTTT. It translates to CASSENEKLFF.

This clonotype showed up many times. This chain joins TRBV7-8 and TRBJ1-1; D unclear. This CDR3 comprises 14 residues. Germline CDR1 is SGHVS and CDR2 is FQNEAQ. V was cut by 5 bases and J by 7 bases, with 17 bases left in between. The CDR3 DNA reads as TGTGCCAGCAGCCCCCCGGTGAGCTTGGGTGAAGCTTTCTTT. Its translation is CASSPPVSLGEAFF.

As to this clonotype: Given a much more abundant clone one base away, this may be a read error. The chain has TRBV28 and TRBJ2-7, with TRBD1 matching over 12 bases. The ends lost 6 bases at V and 6 bases at J; junction bases unmatched: 6. Germline-derived CDR1 and CDR2 are MDHEN and SYDVKM. The CDR3 has 14 amino acids. Written as DNA, the CDR3 is TGTGCCAGCAGGCCAGGGACAGGGGGCTGCGAGCAGTACTTC. This sequence encodes CASRPGTGGCEQYF.

This clonotype occurred many times. V and J are TRBV19 and TRBJ1-1; 12 bases map to TRBD1. V shed 6 bases and J 0 bases; nucleotides not matched to a gene: 8. CDR1 is LNHDA, CDR2 SQIVND, per germline (reference sequence). This CDR3 is 17 amino acids long. The CDR3 nucleotides are TGTGCCAGTAGCCCCGGGACAGGGGGCTGGGTGAACACTGAAGCTTTCTTT. This encodes CASSPGTGGWVNTEAFF.

The rearrangement links TRBV7-9 to TRBJ2-2; D uncertain. Germline V gene lookup returns CDR1 SEHNR and CDR2 FQNEAQ (reference sequence). This CDR3 is 15 amino acids long. The germline V and J ends were trimmed by 5 bases and 0 bases, with 10 bases remaining between them. The CDR3 reads CASSPSVANTGELFF. The DNA for the CDR3 is TGTGCCAGCAGCCCCTCGGTCGCGAACACCGGGGAGCTGTTTTTT.

This clonotype was detected a few times. The chain couples TRBV15 to TRBJ2-2; D uncertain. Deletions cut 4 bases from V and 6 bases from J, with 6 bases between. The CDR3 spans 12 residues. The germline gives CDR1 LNHNV, CDR2 YYDKDF (reference sequence). This chain's CDR3 is CATSIQPGELFF. The CDR3 DNA reads TGTGCCACCAGCATTCAACCCGGGGAGCTGTTTTTT.

The chain couples TRBV7-2 to TRBJ2-7; D possibly matches TRBD1 or TRBD2 (5 bases each). The CDR3 is 14 residues long. V was clipped by 0 bases and J by 2 bases, with 8 bases between them. Germline lookup yields CDR1 SGHTA and CDR2 FQGNSA. The CDR3 spells CASSLAGDPYEQYF. As DNA, the CDR3 is TGTGCCAGCAGCTTAGCAGGGGACCCCTACGAGCAGTACTTC.

This clonotype has ten or more counts. This chain connects TRBV2 to TRBJ1-2; a possible D gene is TRBD1 (6 bases). Trimming shortened V by 0 bases and J by 3 bases, and 14 bases separated the two germline ends. CDR3 length equals 16 residues. CDR1 is SNHLY, CDR2 FYNNEI, per germline. The CDR3 coding sequence is TGTGCCAGCAGTGAAGCTTCGAGGGGGAGGGACTATGGCTACACCTTC. Amino acids: CASSEASRGRDYGYTF.

This clonotype has a count of ten or more. The chain joins TRBV13 to TRBJ2-1, with a weak D call TRBD2 (5 bases). Trimming removed 4 bases from V and 0 bases from J, with 13 bases in between. This CDR3 spans 16 amino acids. The germline V gene has CDR1 PRHDT and CDR2 FYEKMQ (reference sequence). The DNA for the CDR3 is TGTGCCAGCAGCTCTAGCAGTCCGCGCTCCTACAATGAGCAGTTCTTC. This translates into CASSSSSPRSYNEQFF. Full variable domain (outside the CDR3, taken from reference TRBV13 and TRBJ2-1): AAGVIQSPRHLIKEKRETATLKCYPIPRHDTVYWYQQGPGQDPQFLISFYEKMQSDKGSIPDRFSAQQFSDYHSELNMSSLELGDSALYFCASSSSSPRSYNEQFFGPGTRLTVL.

V is TRBV11-2 and J is TRBJ2-7, with 11 bases aligning to TRBD2. The CDR3 extends over 16 amino acids. Unmatched junction bases numbered 6, after V lost 5 bases and J lost 0 bases. The germline V gene encodes CDR1 SGHAT and CDR2 FQNNGV. This CDR3 is CASSPRLAGSSYEQYF. CDR3 sequence (DNA): TGTGCCAGCAGCCCACGACTAGCGGGAAGCTCCTACGAGCAGTACTTC. The full variable domain, completed using reference TRBV11-2 and TRBJ2-7, is EAGVAQSPRYKIIEKRQSVAFWCNPISGHATLYWYQQILGQGPKLLIQFQNNGVVDDSQLPKDRFSAERLKGVDSTLKIQPAKLEDSAVYLCASSPRLAGSSYEQYFGPGTRLTVT.

The J gene is TRBJ1-1, the V gene TRBV12-3 or TRBV12-4, with 7 nucleotides matching TRBD1. CDR3 length: 15 residues. Trimming cost V 6 bases and J 0 bases; bases outside gene matches: 7. CDR3 amino acids: CASSPTGTVNTEAFF. CDR3 bases: TGTGCCAGCAGCCCTACCGGGACAGTGAACACTGAAGCTTTCTTT.

In its sample, this clonotype was seen a few times. This rearrangement joins TRBV3-1 to TRBJ2-1; 7 bases fit TRBD1. CDR3 length: 14 residues. CDR1 is LGHDT, CDR2 YNNKEL, per germline (reference sequence). After removal of 4 bases from V and 6 bases from J, the junction contained 6 bases not matched to a gene. The CDR3 spells CASSRWTGGNEQFF. The CDR3 DNA sequence: TGTGCCAGCAGCCGCTGGACAGGCGGCAATGAGCAGTTCTTC.